The 10 T cell receptor beta chains below were found in one sample sequenced in a study of vaccination effects on CD4 cells after COVID-19. These receptors have no known antigen. The ViraFEST assay expanded antigen-specific CD4+ T cells with viral peptide pools before sequencing. Once cultured for approximately 10 days, the cells underwent separation to obtain CD4+ T cells. All study participants received two doses of BNT162b2 or mRNA-1273 vaccine. The protocol was immunoSEQ multiplex PCR, while the TCRdb copy is restricted to in-frame clones and leaves out a portion. Seen here are 30,000 to 40,000 clones, roughly 63% observed once, and the top ten hold around 9%. Source: CD4+ T cells from PBMCs cultured with SARS-CoV-2 spike peptides, taken after COVID-19 vaccination. The receptor source for this set is a human donor who received a COVID-19 vaccine.

Here the CDR3 DNA reads TGCGCCAGCAGCTTGCAAGGCGGGTTCGATCAGCCCCAGCATTTT. Its protein product is CASSLQGGFDQPQHF. This chain links TRBV5-1 with TRBJ1-5, with D unclear. In germline, CDR1 is SGHRS, CDR2 YFSETQ. Trimming took off 1 base at V and 5 bases at J, with 13 bases between the two ends. The CDR3 totals 15 residues.

The CDR3 spells CASSLGATGGRSTEAFF. The DNA for the CDR3 is TGCGCCAGCAGCTTGGGGGCGACAGGGGGTCGGAGCACTGAAGCTTTCTTT. The V call is TRBV5-1, the J call TRBJ1-1; 9 bases fit TRBD1. From germline, CDR1 is SGHRS and CDR2 YFSETQ. The CDR3 spans 17 residues. V shed 0 bases, J shed 4 bases, and the junction held 10 bases outside the gene matches.

The CDR3 nucleotides read TGTGCCACAAAACAGCAGGGAGATTGGACTGAAGCTTTCTTT. Its protein product is CATKQQGDWTEAFF. This sequence joins TRBV2 and TRBJ1-1; tentative D call: TRBD1 (5 bases). The CDR3 is 14 residues long. V lost 10 bases to trimming and J lost 5 bases, with 20 bases between them. Germline lookup yields CDR1 SNHLY and CDR2 FYNNEI. Variable domain in full (rest from reference TRBV2 and TRBJ1-1): EPEVTQTPSHQVTQMGQEVILRCVPISNHLYFYWYRQILGQKVEFLVSFYNNEISEKSEIFDDQFSVERPDGSNFTLKIRSTKLEDSAMYFCATKQQGDWTEAFFGQGTRLTVV.

The chain links TRBV18 to TRBJ2-1; 7 bases agree with TRBD1. With V trimmed by 10 bases and J by 8 bases, 11 bases remained unmatched. Germline V gene data show CDR1 as KGHSH and CDR2 as LQKENI. The CDR3 is 13 amino acids. The CDR3 here is CATAGTVHYEQFF. For the CDR3, the DNA is TGTGCCACCGCAGGGACAGTGCACTATGAGCAGTTCTTC.

This sequence joins TRBV5-4 and TRBJ2-7, with D tentatively TRBD1 or TRBD2 (5 bases each). V dropped 4 bases and J dropped 5 bases, with 13 bases sitting between them. This CDR3 comprises 13 residues. CDR1 and CDR2 (germline): SGHNT, YYREEE (reference sequence). The CDR3 loop reads CASSLSQGDEQYF. Written as DNA, the CDR3 is TGTGCCAGCAGCCTTAGCCAGGGAGACGAGCAGTACTTC. The variable domain in full, with the rest retrieved from reference TRBV5-4 and TRBJ2-7, is ETGVTQSPTHLIKTRGQQVTLRCSSQSGHNTVSWYQQALGQGPQFIFQYYREEENGRGNFPPRFSGLQFPNYSSELNVNALELDDSALYLCASSLSQGDEQYFGPGTRLTVT.

The count of this clone is one. This chain uses TRBV5-1 with TRBJ2-1; TRBD1 matches 10 bases. With V trimmed by 0 bases and J by 7 bases, 7 bases remained unmatched. This CDR3 spans 16 amino acids. CDR1 is SGHRS, CDR2 YFSETQ, per germline. The CDR3: CASSLGQGARMNEQFF. The CDR3 region has the DNA TGCGCCAGCAGCTTGGGACAGGGGGCGAGGATGAATGAGCAGTTCTTC.

The chain recombines TRBV2 with TRBJ1-2; 7 bases match TRBD1. The length of the CDR3 is 15 residues. V was clipped by 7 bases and J by 2 bases; unmatched bases: 10. Germline loops: CDR1 SNHLY, CDR2 FYNNEI. The CDR3 DNA is TGTGCCAGCAACCAAGGGGGCGGGACCAACTATGGCTACACCTTC. Its protein product is CASNQGGGTNYGYTF.

This rearrangement joins TRBV3-1 (or the pseudogene TRBV3-2) to TRBJ2-7; the match to TRBD2 covers 7 bases. The CDR3 is 15 residues long. J gave up 4 bases and V 4 bases, and 10 bases lay outside the gene matches. Germline CDR1 is LGHDT and CDR2 is YNNKEL (reference sequence). CDR3 loop: CASSRFGTTQYEQYF. The CDR3 DNA is TGTGCCAGCAGCCGATTCGGGACTACCCAATACGAGCAGTACTTC.

CDR3 sequence reads: CASRTGLGYTF. DNA of the CDR3: TGTGCCAGTCGGACAGGGCTTGGCTACACCTTC. The V and J genes are TRBV19 and TRBJ1-2; 8 bases agree with TRBD1. Per the germline V gene, CDR1 is LNHDA and CDR2 is SQIVND (reference sequence). Trimming removed 8 bases from V and 7 bases from J; junction bases left unmatched: 3. The CDR3 has 11 residues.

Only a few counts were recorded for this clone. The CDR3 spells CASSSFGRDEAFF. The CDR3, as DNA: TGTGCCAGCAGTTCTTTCGGTCGGGATGAAGCTTTCTTT. The rearrangement links TRBV27 to TRBJ1-1; D is undetermined. CDR1 and CDR2 from the germline V gene are MNHEY and SMNVEV (reference sequence). The length of the CDR3 is 13 residues. V was clipped by 4 bases and J by 7 bases, with 13 bases between them.